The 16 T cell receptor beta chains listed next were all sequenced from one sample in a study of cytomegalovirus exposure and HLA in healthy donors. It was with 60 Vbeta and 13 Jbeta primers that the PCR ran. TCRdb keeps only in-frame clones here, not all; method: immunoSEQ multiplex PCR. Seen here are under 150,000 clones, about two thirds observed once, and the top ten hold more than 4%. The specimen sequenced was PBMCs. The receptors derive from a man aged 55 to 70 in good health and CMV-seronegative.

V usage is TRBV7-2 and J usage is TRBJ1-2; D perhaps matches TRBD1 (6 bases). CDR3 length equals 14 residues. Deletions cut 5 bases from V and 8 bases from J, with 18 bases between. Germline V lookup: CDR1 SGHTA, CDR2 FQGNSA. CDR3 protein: CASSRFGQMEGYTF. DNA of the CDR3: TGTGCCAGCAGCCGATTCGGACAGATGGAAGGCTACACCTTC. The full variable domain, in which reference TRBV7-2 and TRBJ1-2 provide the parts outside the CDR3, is GAGVSQSPSNKVTEKGKDVELRCDPISGHTALYWYRQSLGQGLEFLIYFQGNSAPDKSGLPSDRFSAERTGGSVSTLTIQRTQQEDSAVYLCASSRFGQMEGYTFGSGTRLTVV.

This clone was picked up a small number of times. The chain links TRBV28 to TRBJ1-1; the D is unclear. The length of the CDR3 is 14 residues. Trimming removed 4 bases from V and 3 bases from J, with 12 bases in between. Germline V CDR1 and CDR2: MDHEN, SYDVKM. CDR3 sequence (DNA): TGTGCCAGCAGTTCCTCGGGGAGGTACACTGAAGCTTTCTTT. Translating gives CASSSSGRYTEAFF.

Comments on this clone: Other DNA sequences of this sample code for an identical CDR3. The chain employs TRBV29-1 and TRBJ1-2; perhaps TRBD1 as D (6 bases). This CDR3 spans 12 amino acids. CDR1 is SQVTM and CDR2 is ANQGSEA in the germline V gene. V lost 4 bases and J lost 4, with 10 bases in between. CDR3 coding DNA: TGCAGCGTTGTGACAGGTAGCTATGGCTACACCTTC. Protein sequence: CSVVTGSYGYTF.

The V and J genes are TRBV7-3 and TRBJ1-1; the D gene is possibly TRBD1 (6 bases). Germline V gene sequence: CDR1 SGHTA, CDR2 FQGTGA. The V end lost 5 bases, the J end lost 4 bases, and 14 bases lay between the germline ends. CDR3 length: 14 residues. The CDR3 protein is CASSRDTLGTEAFF. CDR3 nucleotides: TGTGCCAGCAGCCGGGACACTCTGGGCACTGAAGCTTTCTTT.

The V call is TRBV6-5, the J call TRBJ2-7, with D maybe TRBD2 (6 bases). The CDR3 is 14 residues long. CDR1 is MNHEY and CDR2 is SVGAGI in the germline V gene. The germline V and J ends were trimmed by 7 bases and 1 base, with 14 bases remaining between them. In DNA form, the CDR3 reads TGTGCCAGCACTCGACACGGAGGGTCCTACGAGCAGTACTTC. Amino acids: CASTRHGGSYEQYF.

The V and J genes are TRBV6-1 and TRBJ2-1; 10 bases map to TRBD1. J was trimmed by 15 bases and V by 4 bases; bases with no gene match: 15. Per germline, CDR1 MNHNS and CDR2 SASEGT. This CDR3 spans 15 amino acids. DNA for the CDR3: TGTGCCAGCAGTGTCTCCGGGACAGGGGACCGGATAAGGTTCTTC. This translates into CASSVSGTGDRIRFF.

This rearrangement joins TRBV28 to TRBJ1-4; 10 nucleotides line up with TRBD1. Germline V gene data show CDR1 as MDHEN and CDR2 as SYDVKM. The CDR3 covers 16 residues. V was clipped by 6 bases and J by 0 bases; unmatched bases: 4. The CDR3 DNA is TGTGCCAGCAGCGACAGGGGGCTCGCAACTAATGAAAAACTGTTTTTT. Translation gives CASSDRGLATNEKLFF.

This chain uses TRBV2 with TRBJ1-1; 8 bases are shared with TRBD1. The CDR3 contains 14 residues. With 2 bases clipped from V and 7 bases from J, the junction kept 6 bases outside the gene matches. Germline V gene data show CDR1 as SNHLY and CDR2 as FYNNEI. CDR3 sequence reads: CASSETRGPLEAFF. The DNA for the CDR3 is TGTGCCAGCAGTGAAACCAGGGGGCCACTTGAAGCTTTCTTT.

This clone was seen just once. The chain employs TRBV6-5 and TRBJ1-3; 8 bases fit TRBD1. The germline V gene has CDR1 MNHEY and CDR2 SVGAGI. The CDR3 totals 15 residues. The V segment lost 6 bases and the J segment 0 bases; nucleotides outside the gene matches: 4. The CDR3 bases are TGTGCCAGCAGGTCGACAGGGGTCTCTGGAAACACCATATATTTT. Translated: CASRSTGVSGNTIYF.

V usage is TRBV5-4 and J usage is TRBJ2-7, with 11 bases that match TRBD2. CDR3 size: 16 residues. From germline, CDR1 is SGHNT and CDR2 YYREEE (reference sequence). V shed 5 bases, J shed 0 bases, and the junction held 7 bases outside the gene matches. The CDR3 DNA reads TGTGCCAGCAGGAAATCTAGCGGGGGGAGCTCCTACGAGCAGTACTTC. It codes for CASRKSSGGSSYEQYF.

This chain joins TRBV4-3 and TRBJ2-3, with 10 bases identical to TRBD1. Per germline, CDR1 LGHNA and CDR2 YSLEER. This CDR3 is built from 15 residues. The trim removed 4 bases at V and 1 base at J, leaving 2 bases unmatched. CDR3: CASSLGTGGTDTQYF. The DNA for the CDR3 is TGCGCCAGCAGCCTCGGGACAGGGGGCACAGATACGCAGTATTTT.

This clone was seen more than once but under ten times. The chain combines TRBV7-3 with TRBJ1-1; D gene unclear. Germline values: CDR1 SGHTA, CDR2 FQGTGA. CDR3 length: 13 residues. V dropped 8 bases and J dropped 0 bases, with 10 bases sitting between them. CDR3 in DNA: TGTGCCAGCTCTGGCGGATTGAACACTGAAGCTTTCTTT. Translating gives CASSGGLNTEAFF.

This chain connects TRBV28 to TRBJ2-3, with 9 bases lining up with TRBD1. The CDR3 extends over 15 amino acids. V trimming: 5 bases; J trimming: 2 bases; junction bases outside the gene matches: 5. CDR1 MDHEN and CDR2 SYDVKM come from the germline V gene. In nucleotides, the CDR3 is TGTGCCAGCAGTCGGACAGGGGAGTTCACAGATACGCAGTATTTT. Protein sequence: CASSRTGEFTDTQYF.

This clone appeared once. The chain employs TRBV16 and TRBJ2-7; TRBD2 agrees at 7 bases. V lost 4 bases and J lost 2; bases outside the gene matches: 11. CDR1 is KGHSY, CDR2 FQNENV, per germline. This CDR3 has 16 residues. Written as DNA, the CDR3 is TGTGCCAGCAGCCCCCGACTAGCCGGGTTGACCTACGAGCAGTACTTC. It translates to CASSPRLAGLTYEQYF. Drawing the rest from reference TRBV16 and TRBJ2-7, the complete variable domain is GEEVAQTPKHLVRGEGQKAKLYCAPIKGHSYVFWYQQVLKNEFKFLISFQNENVFDETGMPKERFSAKCLPNSPCSLEIQATKLEDSAVYFCASSPRLAGLTYEQYFGPGTRLTVT.

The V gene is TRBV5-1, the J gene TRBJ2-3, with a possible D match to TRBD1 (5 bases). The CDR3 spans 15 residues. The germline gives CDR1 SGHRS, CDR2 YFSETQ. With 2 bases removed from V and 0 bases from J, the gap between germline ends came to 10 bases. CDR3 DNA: TGCGCCAGCAGCTTTTTACAGGTTAGCACAGATACGCAGTATTTT. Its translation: CASSFLQVSTDTQYF.

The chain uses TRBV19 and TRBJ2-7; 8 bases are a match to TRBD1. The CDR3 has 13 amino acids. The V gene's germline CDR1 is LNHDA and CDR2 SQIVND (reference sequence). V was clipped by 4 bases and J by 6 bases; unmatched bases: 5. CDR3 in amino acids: CASSRGQGSEQYF. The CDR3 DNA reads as TGTGCCAGTAGTAGAGGACAGGGATCCGAGCAGTACTTC.